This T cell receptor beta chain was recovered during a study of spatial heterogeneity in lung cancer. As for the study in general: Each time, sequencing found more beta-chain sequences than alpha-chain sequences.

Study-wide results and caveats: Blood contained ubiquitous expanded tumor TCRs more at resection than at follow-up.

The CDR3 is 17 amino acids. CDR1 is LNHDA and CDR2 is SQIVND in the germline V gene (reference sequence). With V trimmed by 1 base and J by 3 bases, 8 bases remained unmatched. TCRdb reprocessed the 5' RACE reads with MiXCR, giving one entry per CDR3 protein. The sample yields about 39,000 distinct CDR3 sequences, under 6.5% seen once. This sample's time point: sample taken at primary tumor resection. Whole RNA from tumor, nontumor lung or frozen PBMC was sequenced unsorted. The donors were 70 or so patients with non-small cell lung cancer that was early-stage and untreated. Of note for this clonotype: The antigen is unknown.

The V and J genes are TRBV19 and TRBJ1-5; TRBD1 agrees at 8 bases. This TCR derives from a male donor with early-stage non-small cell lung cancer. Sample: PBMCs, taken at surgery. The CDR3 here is CASSIAKRTGYNQPQHF. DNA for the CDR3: TGTGCCAGTAGTATAGCCAAAAGGACAGGGTACAATCAGCCCCAGCATTTT.